Presented here are 24 T cell receptor beta chains from one specimen sequenced in a study of cytomegalovirus exposure and HLA in healthy donors. Both 60 Vbeta primers and 13 Jbeta primers went into the PCR. Only in-frame clones appear in the TCRdb table, and some are missing; sequencing was by immunoSEQ multiplex PCR. The sample yields around 130,000 clones, about 66% seen once. Material for sequencing was PBMCs. All receptors derive from a man between 25 and 39 years old in good health and CMV-seropositive.

The V gene is TRBV5-1, the J gene TRBJ2-5, with 11 bases lining up with TRBD2. J gave up 5 bases and V 4 bases, and 7 bases lay outside the gene matches. The CDR3 has 15 amino acids. The germline gives CDR1 SGHRS, CDR2 YFSETQ. The CDR3, as DNA: TGCGCCAGCAGCGGATTAGCGGGGGGGCAGGAGACCCAGTACTTC. Protein: CASSGLAGGQETQYF.

The V and J genes are TRBV7-9 and TRBJ2-7; TRBD2 agrees at 13 bases. The CDR3 has 18 amino acids. Germline trimming cut 1 base from V and 2 bases from J; bases unmatched to any gene: 8. In germline, CDR1 is SEHNR, CDR2 FQNEAQ (reference sequence). CDR3 DNA: TGTGCCAGCAGCTTAGTCGGGACTAGCGGGGTACTACCCTACGAGCAGTACTTC. This sequence encodes CASSLVGTSGVLPYEQYF. Supplemented by reference TRBV7-9 and TRBJ2-7, the full variable domain reads DTGVSQNPRHKITKRGQNVTFRCDPISEHNRLYWYRQTLGQGPEFLTYFQNEAQLEKSRLLSDRFSAERPKGSFSTLEIQRTEQGDSAMYLCASSLVGTSGVLPYEQYFGPGTRLTVT.

This chain joins TRBV5-1 and TRBJ1-2; no reliable D call. The germline V and J ends were trimmed by 1 base and 5 bases, with 21 bases remaining between them. Germline V gene data show CDR1 as SGHRS and CDR2 as YFSETQ. There are 17 residues in the CDR3. The CDR3 sequence: CASSLNAPGLVLYGYTF. DNA of the CDR3: TGCGCCAGCAGCTTGAACGCTCCGGGGTTGGTTTTGTATGGCTACACCTTC.

This clone was observed a few times. This rearrangement joins TRBV9 to TRBJ1-2, with 7 bases aligning to TRBD1. V trimming: 1 base; J trimming: 8 bases; junction bases outside the gene matches: 14. This CDR3 has 16 residues. Per germline, CDR1 SGDLS and CDR2 YYNGEE. In DNA, the CDR3 is TGTGCCAGCAGCGTAACCTTTACGACAGGGCCAGTCGGCTACACCTTC. Its translation is CASSVTFTTGPVGYTF.

The J gene is TRBJ1-1, the V gene TRBV5-1, with D maybe TRBD1 (6 bases). V was pared by 4 bases and J by 1 base, with 14 bases between. Germline assignment: CDR1 SGHRS and CDR2 YFSETQ. This CDR3 has 15 amino acids. The CDR3 DNA follows: TGCGCCAGCAGCCGGGGAGGGGGTGGGAACACTGAAGCTTTCTTT. Residues: CASSRGGGGNTEAFF. Looking up the rest from reference TRBV5-1 and TRBJ1-1 gives the full variable domain: KAGVTQTPRYLIKTRGQQVTLSCSPISGHRSVSWYQQTPGQGLQFLFEYFSETQRNKGNFPGRFSGRQFSNSRSEMNVSTLELGDSALYLCASSRGGGGNTEAFFGQGTRLTVV.

Here the CDR3 DNA reads TGTGCCAGCAGTTTGTCGCGGGTAAGCGAGCAGTACTTC. Translated, it gives CASSLSRVSEQYF. The rearrangement joins TRBV28 to TRBJ2-7; D perhaps matches TRBD2 (5 bases). Germline-derived CDR1 and CDR2 are MDHEN and SYDVKM. The CDR3 has 13 amino acids. V lost 3 bases and J lost 6, with 12 bases in between.

There are a few counts of this clone. The chain uses TRBV6-1 and TRBJ1-2; D possibly corresponds to TRBD1 (5 bases). Germline V gene data show CDR1 as MNHNS and CDR2 as SASEGT. The CDR3 is made up of 13 amino acids. The V end was cut by 7 bases, the J end by 4 bases, with 13 bases between. CDR3 in DNA: TGTGCCAGCAAAACAGGCATCTCCTATGGCTACACCTTC. Encoded protein: CASKTGISYGYTF.

The chain carries TRBV5-4 and TRBJ2-3, with 13 bases matching TRBD2. Germline V gives CDR1 SGHNT, CDR2 YYREEE (reference sequence). V shed 4 bases, J shed 5 bases, and the junction held 10 bases outside the gene matches. This CDR3 has 17 amino acids. The CDR3 protein is CASSQGLAGVREDTQYF. The CDR3 bases are TGTGCCAGCAGCCAAGGACTAGCGGGAGTTCGAGAAGATACGCAGTATTTT.

V and J are TRBV5-1 and TRBJ1-1, with unresolved D. CDR1 is SGHRS, CDR2 YFSETQ, per germline. This CDR3 region has 14 residues. Trimming took off 1 base at V and 2 bases at J, with 9 bases between the two ends. CDR3 in DNA: TGCGCCAGCAGCTTGTTCCAGATAAACACTGAAGCTTTCTTT. Amino acids: CASSLFQINTEAFF. The full variable domain, with the rest looked up from reference TRBV5-1 and TRBJ1-1, is KAGVTQTPRYLIKTRGQQVTLSCSPISGHRSVSWYQQTPGQGLQFLFEYFSETQRNKGNFPGRFSGRQFSNSRSEMNVSTLELGDSALYLCASSLFQINTEAFFGQGTRLTVV.

The rearrangement joins TRBV5-5 to TRBJ2-2; D might be TRBD1 (6 bases). The CDR3 is 16 amino acids. Trimming stripped 4 bases from V and 1 base from J, with 14 bases between. Per germline, CDR1 SGHKS and CDR2 YYEKEE (reference sequence). This CDR3 is CASSMHQGMNTGELFF. The CDR3 region has the DNA TGTGCCAGCAGCATGCACCAGGGGATGAACACCGGGGAGCTGTTTTTT.

This chain uses TRBV5-4 with TRBJ1-2; 10 nucleotides match TRBD1. Germline V CDR1 and CDR2: SGHNT, YYREEE (reference sequence). CDR3 length: 15 amino acids. The V and J ends lost 0 bases and 7 bases, in that order; junction bases with no gene match: 6. CDR3 nucleotide sequence: TGTGCCAGCAGCTTGGGACAGGGGGCGATGAGTGGCTACACCTTC. It codes for CASSLGQGAMSGYTF.

This clone was seen a handful of times. This chain connects TRBV5-1 to TRBJ2-3, with TRBD2 matching 7 bases. CDR1 and CDR2 (germline): SGHRS, YFSETQ. The CDR3 spans 16 residues. The trim removed 2 bases at V and 1 base at J, leaving 7 bases unmatched. The CDR3 DNA follows: TGCGCCAGCAGCTTAGGACTAGACTCACGCACAGATACGCAGTATTTT. This codes for CASSLGLDSRTDTQYF.

The rearrangement uses TRBV7-9 and TRBJ2-7; D gene uncertain. V shed 1 base and J shed 0 bases, with 4 bases lying between them. The CDR3 runs to 13 residues. Germline values: CDR1 SEHNR, CDR2 FQNEAQ (reference sequence). The CDR3: CASSLGASYEQYF. The CDR3 nucleotides read TGTGCCAGCAGCTTAGGGGCCTCCTACGAGCAGTACTTC.

The chain couples TRBV15 to TRBJ2-3; TRBD2 is a possible D gene (6 bases). V was pared by 0 bases and J by 1 base, with 11 bases between. There are 16 residues in the CDR3. The germline V gene has CDR1 LNHNV and CDR2 YYDKDF (reference sequence). The CDR3 region is CATSREPASGTDTQYF. In DNA, the CDR3 is TGTGCCACCAGCAGAGAGCCGGCTAGCGGCACAGATACGCAGTATTTT.

The chain has TRBV2 and TRBJ1-5; 7 positions match TRBD1. The CDR3 contains 16 residues. With V trimmed by 4 bases and J by 2 bases, 8 bases remained unmatched. The germline V gene encodes CDR1 SNHLY and CDR2 FYNNEI. The CDR3 loop reads CASSVSSGGGNQPQHF. For the CDR3, the DNA is TGTGCCAGCAGTGTATCATCAGGGGGAGGCAATCAGCCCCAGCATTTT.

Remarks on this clone: This CDR3 is also generated by other DNA sequences in the sample. CDR3 sequence: CASSLGTVNTGELFF. CDR3 in DNA: TGCGCCAGCAGCTTGGGGACAGTGAACACCGGGGAGCTGTTTTTT. The V call is TRBV5-1, the J call TRBJ2-2; D is perhaps TRBD1 (6 bases). The CDR3 is made up of 15 amino acids. The V gene's germline CDR1 is SGHRS and CDR2 YFSETQ. V gave up 0 bases and J gave up 1 base, with 7 bases separating them.

V gene TRBV5-1 combines with J gene TRBJ2-5; D perhaps matches TRBD1 (6 bases). The J call may be faulty, since TRBJ2-7 better matches the DNA end. This CDR3 spans 16 amino acids. Germline V gene sequence: CDR1 SGHRS, CDR2 YFSETQ. In DNA form, the CDR3 reads TGCGCCAGCAGCTTGGGGACCCGGGACAACTCCTACGAGCAGTACTTC. It translates to CASSLGTRDNSYEQYF.

This chain links TRBV30 with TRBJ2-1; D may be TRBD2 (6 bases). V was pared by 7 bases and J by 4 bases, with 20 bases between. The CDR3 covers 15 residues. CDR1 and CDR2 from the germline V gene are GTSNPN and SVGIG (reference sequence). The CDR3 coding sequence is TGTGCCTCAGGAAACAGCGGAGGGAAATACAATGAGCAGTTCTTC. Amino acids: CASGNSGGKYNEQFF.

V is TRBV28 and J is TRBJ2-7; a possible D gene is TRBD2 (7 bases). This CDR3 contains 15 residues. Germline lookup yields CDR1 MDHEN and CDR2 SYDVKM. V was clipped by 7 bases and J by 5 bases, with 21 bases between them. The CDR3 is CASTQGTGGIDEQYF. The CDR3 DNA is TGTGCCAGCACCCAAGGGACGGGGGGCATCGACGAGCAGTACTTC.

This clone was detected only a few times. CDR3 DNA sequence: TGTGCCAGCAGTGACAGGGGGTATAATTCACCCCTCCACTTT. Its translation is CASSDRGYNSPLHF. This chain uses TRBV6-1 with TRBJ1-6; TRBD1 aligns across 7 bases. Germline V CDR1 and CDR2: MNHNS, SASEGT. With V trimmed by 3 bases and J by 4 bases, 0 bases remained unmatched. The CDR3 covers 14 residues.

This rearrangement joins TRBV6-5 to TRBJ1-1, with 7 bases aligning to TRBD1. CDR1 and CDR2 (germline): MNHEY, SVGAGI. V lost 6 bases and J lost 5; bases outside the gene matches: 3. CDR3 length equals 12 residues. This CDR3 reads CASRNRGTEAFF. The CDR3 DNA reads TGTGCCAGCAGGAACAGGGGAACTGAAGCTTTCTTT.

V usage is TRBV4-2 and J usage is TRBJ2-7; 7 bases are shared with TRBD1. Germline V lookup: CDR1 LGHNA, CDR2 YNFKEQ. The junction had 7 bases not matched to a gene; V was cut back by 1 base and J by 4 bases. CDR3 size: 15 residues. The CDR3 loop reads CASSQVLGGRYEQYF. The CDR3 DNA reads as TGTGCCAGCAGCCAAGTTTTAGGGGGCAGGTACGAGCAGTACTTC.

The chain carries TRBV5-1 and TRBJ2-5; perhaps TRBD2 as D (5 bases). The CDR3 loop spans 14 amino acids. Germline assignment: CDR1 SGHRS and CDR2 YFSETQ. Deletions cut 0 bases from V and 5 bases from J, with 11 bases between. Here the CDR3 reads CASSLGAGRETQYF. CDR3 in DNA: TGCGCCAGCAGCTTGGGGGCGGGTCGGGAGACCCAGTACTTC. Filled out from reference TRBV5-1 and TRBJ2-5, the complete variable domain reads KAGVTQTPRYLIKTRGQQVTLSCSPISGHRSVSWYQQTPGQGLQFLFEYFSETQRNKGNFPGRFSGRQFSNSRSEMNVSTLELGDSALYLCASSLGAGRETQYFGPGTRLLVL.

The chain uses TRBV27 and TRBJ2-7; D gene unclear. Germline values: CDR1 MNHEY, CDR2 SMNVEV (reference sequence). Trimming removed 2 bases at V and 5 bases at J, with 10 bases between. The CDR3 spans 13 residues. CDR3 sequence reads: CASSLTRFHEQYF. DNA of the CDR3: TGTGCCAGCAGTTTAACCAGGTTCCACGAGCAGTACTTC.